This TCR beta chain was sequenced during a study of cytomegalovirus exposure and HLA in healthy donors. V trimming: 5 bases; J trimming: 2 bases; junction bases outside the gene matches: 2. Germline lookup yields CDR1 MNHEY and CDR2 SMNVEV (reference sequence). The CDR3 runs to 14 residues. Produced via immunoSEQ multiplex PCR; TCRdb's table is partial and in-frame only. The table records around 220,000 clones, around nine tenths of them present only once. This clone was picked up one time. J is TRBJ1-5 and V is TRBV27, with 8 bases aligning to TRBD1. The sample comprised PBMCs. The clonotype was recovered from a woman under 30 in good health and CMV-seronegative. CDR3 bases: TGTGCCAGCAGTGGGACAGGTCGCAATCAGCCCCAGCATTTT. Residues: CASSGTGRNQPQHF.